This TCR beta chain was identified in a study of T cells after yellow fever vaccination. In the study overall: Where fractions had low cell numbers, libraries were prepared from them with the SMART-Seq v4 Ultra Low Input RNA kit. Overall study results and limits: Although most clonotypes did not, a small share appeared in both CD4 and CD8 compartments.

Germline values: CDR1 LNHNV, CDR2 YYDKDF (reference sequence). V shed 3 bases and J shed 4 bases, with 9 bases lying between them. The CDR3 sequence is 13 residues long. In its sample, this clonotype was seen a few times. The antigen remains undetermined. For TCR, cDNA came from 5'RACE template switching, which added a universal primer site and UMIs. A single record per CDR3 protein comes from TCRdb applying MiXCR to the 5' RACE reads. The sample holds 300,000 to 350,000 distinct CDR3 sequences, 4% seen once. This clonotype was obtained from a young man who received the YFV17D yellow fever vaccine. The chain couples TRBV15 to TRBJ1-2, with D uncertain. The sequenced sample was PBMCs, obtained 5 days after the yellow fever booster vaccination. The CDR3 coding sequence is TGTGCCACCAGCAGGGATACGGTCTATGGCTACACCTTC. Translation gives CATSRDTVYGYTF.